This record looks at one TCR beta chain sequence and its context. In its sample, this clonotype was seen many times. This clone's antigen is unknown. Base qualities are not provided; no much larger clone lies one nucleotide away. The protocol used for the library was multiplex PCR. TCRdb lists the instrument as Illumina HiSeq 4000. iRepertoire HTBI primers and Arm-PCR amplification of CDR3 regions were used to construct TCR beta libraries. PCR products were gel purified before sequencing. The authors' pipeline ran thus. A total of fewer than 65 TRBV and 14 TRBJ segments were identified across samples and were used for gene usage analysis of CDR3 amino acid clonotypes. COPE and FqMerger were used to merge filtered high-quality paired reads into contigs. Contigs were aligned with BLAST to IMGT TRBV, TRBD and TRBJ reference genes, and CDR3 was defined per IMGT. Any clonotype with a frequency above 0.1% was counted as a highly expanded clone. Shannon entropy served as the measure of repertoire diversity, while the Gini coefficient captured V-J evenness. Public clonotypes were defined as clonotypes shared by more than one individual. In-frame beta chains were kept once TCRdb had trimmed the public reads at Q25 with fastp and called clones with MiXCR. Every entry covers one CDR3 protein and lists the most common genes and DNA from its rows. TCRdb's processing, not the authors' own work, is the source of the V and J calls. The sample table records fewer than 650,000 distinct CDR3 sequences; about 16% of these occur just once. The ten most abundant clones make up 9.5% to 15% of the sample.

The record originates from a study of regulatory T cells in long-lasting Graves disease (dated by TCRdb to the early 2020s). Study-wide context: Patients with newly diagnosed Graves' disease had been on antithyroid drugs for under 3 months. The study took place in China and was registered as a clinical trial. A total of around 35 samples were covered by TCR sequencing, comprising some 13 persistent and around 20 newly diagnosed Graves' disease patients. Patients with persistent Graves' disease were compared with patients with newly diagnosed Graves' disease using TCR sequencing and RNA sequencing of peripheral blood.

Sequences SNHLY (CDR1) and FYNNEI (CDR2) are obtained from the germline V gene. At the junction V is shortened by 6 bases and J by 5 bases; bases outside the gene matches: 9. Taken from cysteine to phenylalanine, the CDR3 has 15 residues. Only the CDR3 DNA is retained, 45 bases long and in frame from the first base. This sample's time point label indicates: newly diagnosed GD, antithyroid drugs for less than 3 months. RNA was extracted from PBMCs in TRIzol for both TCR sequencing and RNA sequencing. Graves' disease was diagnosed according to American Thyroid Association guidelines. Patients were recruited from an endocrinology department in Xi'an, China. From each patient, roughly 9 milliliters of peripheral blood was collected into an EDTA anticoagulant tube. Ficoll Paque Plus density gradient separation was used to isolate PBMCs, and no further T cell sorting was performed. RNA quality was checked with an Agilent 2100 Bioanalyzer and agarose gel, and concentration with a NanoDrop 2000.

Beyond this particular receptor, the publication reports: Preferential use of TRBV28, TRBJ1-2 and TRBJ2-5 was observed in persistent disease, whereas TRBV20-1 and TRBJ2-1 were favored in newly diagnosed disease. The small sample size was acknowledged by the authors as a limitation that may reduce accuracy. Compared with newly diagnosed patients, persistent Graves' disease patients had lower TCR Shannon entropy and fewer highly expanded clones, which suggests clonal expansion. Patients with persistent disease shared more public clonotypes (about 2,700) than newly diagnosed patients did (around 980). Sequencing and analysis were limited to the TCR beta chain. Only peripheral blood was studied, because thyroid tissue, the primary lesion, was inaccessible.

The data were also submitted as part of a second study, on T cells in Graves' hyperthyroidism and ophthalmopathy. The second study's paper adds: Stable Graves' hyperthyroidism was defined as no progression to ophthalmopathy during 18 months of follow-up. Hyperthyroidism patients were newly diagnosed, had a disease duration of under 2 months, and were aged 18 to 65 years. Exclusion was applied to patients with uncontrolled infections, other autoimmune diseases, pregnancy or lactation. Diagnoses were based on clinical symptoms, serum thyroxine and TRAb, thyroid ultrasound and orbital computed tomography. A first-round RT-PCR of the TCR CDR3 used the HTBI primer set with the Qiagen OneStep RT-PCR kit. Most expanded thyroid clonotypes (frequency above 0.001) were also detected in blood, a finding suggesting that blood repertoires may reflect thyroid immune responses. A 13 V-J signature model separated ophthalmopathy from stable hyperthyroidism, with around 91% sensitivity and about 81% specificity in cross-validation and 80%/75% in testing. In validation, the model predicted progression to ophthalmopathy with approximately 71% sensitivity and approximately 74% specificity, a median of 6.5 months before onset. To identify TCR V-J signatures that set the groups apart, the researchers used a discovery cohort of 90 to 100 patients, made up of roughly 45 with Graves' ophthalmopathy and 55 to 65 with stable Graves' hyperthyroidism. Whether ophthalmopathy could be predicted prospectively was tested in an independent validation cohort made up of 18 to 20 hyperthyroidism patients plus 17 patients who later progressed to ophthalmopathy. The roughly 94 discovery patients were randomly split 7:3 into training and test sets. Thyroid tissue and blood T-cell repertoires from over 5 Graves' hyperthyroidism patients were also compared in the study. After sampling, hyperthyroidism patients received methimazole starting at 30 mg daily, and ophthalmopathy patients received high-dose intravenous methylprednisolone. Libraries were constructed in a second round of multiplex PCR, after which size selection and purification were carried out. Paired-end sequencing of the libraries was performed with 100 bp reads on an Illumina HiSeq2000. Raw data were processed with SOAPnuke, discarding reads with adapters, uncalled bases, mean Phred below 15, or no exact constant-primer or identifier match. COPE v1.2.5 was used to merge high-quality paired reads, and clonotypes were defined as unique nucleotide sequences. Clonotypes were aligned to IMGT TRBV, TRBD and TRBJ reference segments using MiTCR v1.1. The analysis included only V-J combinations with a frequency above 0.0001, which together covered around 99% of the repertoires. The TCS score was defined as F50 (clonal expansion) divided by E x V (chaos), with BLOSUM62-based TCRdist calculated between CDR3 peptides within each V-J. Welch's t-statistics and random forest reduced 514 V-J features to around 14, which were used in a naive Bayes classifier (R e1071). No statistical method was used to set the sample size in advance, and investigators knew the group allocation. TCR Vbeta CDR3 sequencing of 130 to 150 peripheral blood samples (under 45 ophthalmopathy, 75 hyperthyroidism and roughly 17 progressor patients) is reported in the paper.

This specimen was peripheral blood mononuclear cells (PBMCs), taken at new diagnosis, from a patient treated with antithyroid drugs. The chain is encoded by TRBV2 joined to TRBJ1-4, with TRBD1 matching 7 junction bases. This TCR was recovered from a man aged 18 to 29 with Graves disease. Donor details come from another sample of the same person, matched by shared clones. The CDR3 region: CASSPDRAFNEKLFF. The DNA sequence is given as TGTGCCAGCAGCCCCGACAGGGCCTTCAATGAAAAACTGTTTTTT.